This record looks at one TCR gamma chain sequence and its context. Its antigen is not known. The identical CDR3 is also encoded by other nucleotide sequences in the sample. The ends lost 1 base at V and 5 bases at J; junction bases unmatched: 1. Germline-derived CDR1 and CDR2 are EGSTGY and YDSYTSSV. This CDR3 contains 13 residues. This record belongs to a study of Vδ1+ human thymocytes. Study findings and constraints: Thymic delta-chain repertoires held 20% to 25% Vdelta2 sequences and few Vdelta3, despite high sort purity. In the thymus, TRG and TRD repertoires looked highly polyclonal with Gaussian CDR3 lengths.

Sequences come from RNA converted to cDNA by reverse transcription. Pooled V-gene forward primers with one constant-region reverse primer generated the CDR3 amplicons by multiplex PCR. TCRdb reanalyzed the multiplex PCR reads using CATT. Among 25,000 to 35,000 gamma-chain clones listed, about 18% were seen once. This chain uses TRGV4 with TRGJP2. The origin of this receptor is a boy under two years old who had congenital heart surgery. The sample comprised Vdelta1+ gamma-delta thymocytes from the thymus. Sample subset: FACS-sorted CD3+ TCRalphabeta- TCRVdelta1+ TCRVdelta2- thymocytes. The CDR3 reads CATWDGSDWIKTF. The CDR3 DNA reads TGTGCCACCTGGGATGGCAGTGATTGGATCAAGACGTTT.